These 5 T cell receptor beta chains were all obtained from the same sample, sequenced in a study of T cells in Graves' hyperthyroidism and ophthalmopathy. Amplified regions were TCR beta CDR3 sequences from RNA transcripts. Initially, a first-round RT-PCR of the TCR CDR3 employed the HTBI primer set. Each CDR3 protein is one row after TCRdb ran MiXCR on the multiplex PCR reads. The repertoire has under 600,000 distinct CDR3 sequences, 15% to 20% of them found once; the top ten carry roughly 3%. Sample: blood. The receptors shown here come from a woman aged 40-49 years with Graves' ophthalmopathy.

The sample holds a few counts of this clonotype. The chain is built from TRBV6-2 or TRBV6-3 and TRBJ2-1, with 12 bases lining up with TRBD2. Germline CDR1 MNHEY, CDR2 SVGEGT. The trim removed 2 bases at V and 6 bases at J, leaving 5 bases unmatched. The CDR3 runs to 16 residues. In nucleotides, the CDR3 is TGTGCCAGCAGTTACCCTAGCGGGAGGGCCATCAATGAGCAGTTCTTC. Its protein is CASSYPSGRAINEQFF.

This clonotype was counted at least ten times. The CDR3 coding sequence is TGTGCCAGCAGTGAAGGGCAGGCTCCATTGAACACTGAAGCTTTCTTT. Translation: CASSEGQAPLNTEAFF. The gene calls are TRBV2 and TRBJ1-1; D is unclear. CDR3 length equals 16 residues. Germline CDR1 and CDR2: SNHLY and FYNNEI. V was pared by 1 base and J by 0 bases, with 12 bases between.

The chain has TRBV28 and TRBJ2-5, with 8 bases matching TRBD2. This CDR3 is 17 amino acids long. The germline V gene encodes CDR1 MDHEN and CDR2 SYDVKM. The junction had 14 bases not matched to a gene; V was cut back by 3 bases and J by 5 bases. CDR3 nucleotides: TGTGCCAGCAGTTTGTTTCCTTCGGGGGGGACCAGGGAGACCCAGTACTTC. Translating it yields CASSLFPSGGTRETQYF.

This clonotype was seen ten or more times. The rearrangement joins TRBV7-9 to TRBJ2-7; D may be TRBD1 or TRBD2 (5 bases each). V dropped 9 bases and J dropped 6 bases, with 15 bases sitting between them. CDR3 length equals 12 residues. Germline values: CDR1 SEHNR, CDR2 FQNEAQ (reference sequence). The chain's CDR3 is CASGTLGGEQYF. CDR3 coding DNA: TGTGCCAGTGGGACGCTCGGAGGCGAGCAGTACTTC.

The V call is TRBV7-3, the J call TRBJ2-7; D unclear. The CDR3 runs 12 residues. Germline lookup yields CDR1 SGHTA and CDR2 FQGTGA. The V end was cut by 8 bases, the J end by 0 bases, with 8 bases between. The CDR3 bases are TGTGCCAGCCCCACAGTCTCCTACGAGCAGTACTTC. Translating it yields CASPTVSYEQYF. The variable domain in full, completed from reference TRBV7-3 and TRBJ2-7, reads GAGVSQTPSNKVTEKGKYVELRCDPISGHTALYWYRQSLGQGPEFLIYFQGTGAADDSGLPNDRFFAVRPEGSVSTLKIQRTERGDSAVYLCASPTVSYEQYFGPGTRLTVT.